Each of the 18 T cell receptor beta chains below was sequenced from the same sample in a study of blood T cells in healthy people across ages. Next came a second PCR, run for about 7 to 12 cycles, which used a sample-barcoded 5' primer along with a J-beta primer mix. TCRdb called the 5' RACE reads again in MiXCR, with one record for every CDR3 protein. The data hold more than 1.4 million distinct CDR3 sequences, with around two fifths observed a single time. The source material was blood. The receptors were sampled from a woman aged 18-29 years in good health.

The chain has TRBV5-1 and TRBJ2-1; 12 positions match TRBD2. Germline CDR1 is SGHRS and CDR2 is YFSETQ. The CDR3 is made up of 14 amino acids. J was trimmed by 9 bases and V by 3 bases; bases with no gene match: 4. CDR3 sequence (DNA): TGCGCCAGCAGCTGGACTAGCGGGATTGGTGAGCAGTTCTTC. Its translation: CASSWTSGIGEQFF. Together with reference TRBV5-1 and TRBJ2-1, the CDR3 gives the full variable domain: KAGVTQTPRYLIKTRGQQVTLSCSPISGHRSVSWYQQTPGQGLQFLFEYFSETQRNKGNFPGRFSGRQFSNSRSEMNVSTLELGDSALYLCASSWTSGIGEQFFGPGTRLTVL.

This clonotype was detected only a few times. This chain links TRBV27 with TRBJ2-1; D is undetermined. The J call is doubtful: the DNA matches TRBJ2-7 better. Germline V gene data show CDR1 as MNHEY and CDR2 as SMNVEV (reference sequence). The CDR3 totals 15 residues. Written as DNA, the CDR3 is TGTGCCAGCAGTGTCGCAGCCAGCTCCTACAATGAGCAGTACTTC. It codes for CASSVAASSYNEQYF.

In nucleotides, the CDR3 is TGTGCCAGCAGCCCCGGGACAGGGGGCCTTTTCGGTGAAAAACTGTTTTTT. This encodes CASSPGTGGLFGEKLFF. This chain uses TRBV6-1 with TRBJ1-4, with 12 bases that match TRBD1. This CDR3 contains 17 residues. V lost 6 bases and J lost 7; bases outside the gene matches: 12. Per germline, CDR1 MNHNS and CDR2 SASEGT.

The rearrangement joins TRBV3-1 to TRBJ2-5, with 8 bases lining up with TRBD2. Germline lookup yields CDR1 LGHDT and CDR2 YNNKEL (reference sequence). The ends lost 3 bases at V and 1 base at J; junction bases unmatched: 10. CDR3 length: 17 amino acids. CDR3 in DNA: TGTGCCAGCAGCCACCTATCGGCGGGGGGTACCCAAGAGACCCAGTACTTC. Residues: CASSHLSAGGTQETQYF.

This clonotype was seen more than once but under ten times. The rearrangement joins TRBV5-6 to TRBJ2-7; D unresolved. This CDR3 is built from 15 residues. Between the trimmed V and J ends, which lost 1 base and 0 bases, there was a span of 11 bases. Germline V gives CDR1 SGHDT, CDR2 YYEEEE. CDR3 region: CASSLRSTNSYEQYF. The CDR3, as DNA: TGTGCCAGCAGCTTGCGCAGCACAAACTCCTACGAGCAGTACTTC.

The V gene is TRBV24-1, the J gene TRBJ1-2; possibly TRBD1 for D (5 bases). The germline CDR1 and CDR2 sequences are KGHDR and SFDVKD. The V end was cut by 2 bases, the J end by 2 bases, with 11 bases between. This CDR3 is built from 15 residues. The CDR3 loop reads CATSDSGKENYGYTF. In nucleotides, the CDR3 is TGTGCCACCAGTGATTCAGGGAAAGAGAACTATGGCTACACCTTC.

The CDR3 spells CASSLEDRGPYEAFF. Written as DNA, the CDR3 is TGTGCCAGCAGCTTGGAGGACAGGGGCCCCTATGAAGCTTTCTTT. The chain is built from TRBV5-6 and TRBJ1-1, with 9 positions matching TRBD1. The CDR3 has 15 residues. Germline V gives CDR1 SGHDT, CDR2 YYEEEE. With V trimmed by 0 bases and J by 7 bases, 7 bases remained unmatched. The full variable domain, rest sourced from reference TRBV5-6 and TRBJ1-1, is DAGVTQSPTHLIKTRGQQVTLRCSPKSGHDTVSWYQQALGQGPQFIFQYYEEEERQRGNFPDRFSGHQFPNYSSELNVNALLLGDSALYLCASSLEDRGPYEAFFGQGTRLTVV.

This clonotype was counted between two and nine times. The gene calls are TRBV5-1 and TRBJ2-3, with 7 bases matching TRBD1. Germline-derived CDR1 and CDR2 are SGHRS and YFSETQ. V gave up 1 base and J gave up 3 bases; unmatched junction bases: 2. The CDR3 is 14 amino acids. The DNA of the CDR3 is TGCGCCAGCAGCTTGAACAGGGGAACAGATACGCAGTATTTT. It yields the protein CASSLNRGTDTQYF.

Ten or more counts support this clonotype. V usage is TRBV28 and J usage is TRBJ2-3; 7 bases agree with TRBD1. The junction had 6 bases not matched to a gene; V was cut back by 6 bases and J by 3 bases. CDR3 length: 14 residues. From germline, CDR1 is MDHEN and CDR2 SYDVKM. The CDR3 region is CASRGDSWTDTQYF. The CDR3 DNA follows: TGTGCCAGCAGGGGGGACAGTTGGACAGATACGCAGTATTTT.

The CDR3 here is CSGYRGFTEAFF. As DNA, the CDR3 is TGCAGCGGATACAGGGGTTTCACTGAAGCTTTCTTT. The gene calls are TRBV29-1 and TRBJ1-1; 7 nucleotides match TRBD1. CDR3 length: 12 residues. The germline CDR1 and CDR2 sequences are SQVTM and ANQGSEA. With V trimmed by 7 bases and J by 4 bases, 6 bases remained unmatched.

This clonotype has more than one count but fewer than ten. This sequence joins TRBV28 and TRBJ1-2; no definite D call. This CDR3 is built from 14 residues. CDR1 is MDHEN and CDR2 is SYDVKM in the germline V gene. Trimming removed 4 bases at V and 9 bases at J, with 18 bases between. CDR3 region: CASSSNPEGASYTF. The CDR3 nucleotides are TGTGCCAGCAGTTCCAACCCCGAGGGCGCAAGCTACACCTTC.

This clonotype was seen a handful of times. This chain links TRBV5-1 with TRBJ2-1; perhaps TRBD2 as D (6 bases). Germline assignment: CDR1 SGHRS and CDR2 YFSETQ. The CDR3 covers 14 residues. Between the trimmed V and J ends, which lost 3 bases and 8 bases, there was a span of 15 bases. CDR3 in DNA: TGCGCCAGCAGCTCGGGACTGCCCCCCGATGAGCAGTTCTTC. Translating it yields CASSSGLPPDEQFF.

This clonotype has just a few counts. J is TRBJ1-5 and V is TRBV6-2 or TRBV6-3; D gene ambiguous. This CDR3 contains 16 residues. Germline CDR1 reads MNHEY; CDR2 reads SVGEGT. V was clipped by 5 bases and J by 5 bases, with 19 bases between them. CDR3 sequence: CASSNGPSAGDQPQHF. CDR3 nucleotide sequence: TGTGCCAGCAGTAACGGACCGAGTGCCGGGGATCAGCCCCAGCATTTT.

The sample holds many counts of this clonotype. This chain links TRBV5-1 with TRBJ2-7; tentative D call: TRBD1 (6 bases). Trimming stripped 4 bases from V and 5 bases from J, with 16 bases between. CDR1 is SGHRS, CDR2 YFSETQ, per germline. CDR3 size: 14 residues. The CDR3 region has the DNA TGCGCCAGCAGCCGGGGACAAAACAGCAACGAGCAGTACTTC. It yields the protein CASSRGQNSNEQYF.

The J gene is TRBJ2-3, the V gene TRBV7-2; 12 bases are shared with TRBD2. V lost 5 bases, J lost 4 bases, and 7 bases stayed unmatched. The CDR3 is 16 amino acids. CDR1 is SGHTA, CDR2 FQGNSA, per germline. In DNA, the CDR3 is TGTGCCAGCAGCCCGCGACTAGCGGGAGTTGCAGATACGCAGTATTTT. It encodes CASSPRLAGVADTQYF.

There are a few counts of this clonotype. The chain couples TRBV20-1 to TRBJ2-5, with 8 bases lining up with TRBD2. CDR3 length equals 14 residues. The V gene end was trimmed by 1 base and the J gene end by 3 bases; junction bases not matched to a gene: 4. The germline V gene encodes CDR1 DFQATT and CDR2 SNEGSKA (reference sequence). The CDR3 region is CSARAGGPKETQYF. For the CDR3, the DNA is TGCAGTGCTAGAGCGGGGGGGCCGAAAGAGACCCAGTACTTC.

About this clonotype itself: The junction shows a germline mismatch at one end, possibly a read error. V and J are TRBV5-1 and TRBJ1-5; D gene ambiguous. The germline V gene has CDR1 SGHRS and CDR2 YFSETQ. CDR3 length: 13 amino acids. DNA of the CDR3: TGCGTCAGCAGCTCGGCAGGAGATCAGCCCCAGCATTTT. It yields the protein CVSSSAGDQPQHF.

The chain joins TRBV4-1 to TRBJ2-7, with 10 bases identical to TRBD2. Germline loops: CDR1 MGHRA, CDR2 YSYEKL. The CDR3 runs to 17 residues. V was pared by 4 bases and J by 3 bases, with 12 bases of the junction left unmatched. The CDR3 DNA reads as TGCGCCAGCAGCCCTTCCGGGCTAGCGGGGGCCTACTACGAGCAGTACTTC. Translating gives CASSPSGLAGAYYEQYF.